The rows below give T cell receptor beta chains drawn from one sample of a study of metastatic and nonmetastatic thyroid tumors. TCRdb re-clonotyped the PCR reads through MiXCR. The sample has 55,000 or so clones; over 15% are singletons. Sequencing was carried out using blood. These receptors were taken from a female donor with papillary thyroid cancer or a benign thyroid nodule (not recorded which). Some clones in this sample may be carry-over from other donors' samples. CDR3s include the opening cysteine and the closing phenylalanine or tryptophan. A D gene is named only where the DNA matches it firmly.

TRBJ1-2 TRBV19 . CASSIGRAYYGYTF
TRBJ2-5 TRBV11-2 TRBD2 CASSLDRLAGYWQETQYF
TRBJ2-7 TRBV3-1 . CASSPTQTTSYEQYF
TRBJ2-3 TRBV19 . CASKTGLHTDTQYF
TRBJ2-1 TRBV29-1 . CSVALEGNEQFF
TRBJ2-7 TRBV19 . CASSIKDQGTSSYEQYF
TRBJ2-7 TRBV24-1 TRBD1 CATSDVIDGTGGEQYF
TRBJ2-7 TRBV15 . CATSQDSYEQYF
TRBJ2-1 TRBV7-3 TRBD2 CASSFYTSDEQFF
TRBJ2-7 TRBV11-2 TRBD2 CASSLVPSGRGYEQYF
TRBJ1-5 TRBV28 . CAVLGVSNQPQHF
TRBJ2-3 TRBV5-4 . CASSFEGPGTDTQYF
TRBJ2-7 TRBV6-2/TRBV6-3 . CASIYSDIWSESRDFFYEQYF
TRBJ1-2 TRBV28 . CASGQNYGYTF
TRBJ1-5 TRBV28 TRBD1 CASRDTGDFSNQPQHF
TRBJ2-1 TRBV7-9 . CASSSSTRSEQFF
TRBJ2-7 TRBV7-2 . CASSPRVGISYEQYF
TRBJ2-1 TRBV5-1 . CASTPDSAYNEQFF
TRBJ2-7 TRBV28 TRBD1 CASSFTGDRTYEQYF
TRBJ2-5 TRBV20-1 . CSASRPQWETQYF
TRBJ1-4 TRBV6-1 TRBD1 CASSGTGLKEKLFF
TRBJ1-2 TRBV5-1 . CASILLVGRSDCYTF
TRBJ2-7 TRBV6-6 . CASSYRGPYEQYF
TRBJ1-2 TRBV5-1 . CASSLGQEDYGYTF
TRBJ1-5 TRBV12-3/TRBV12-4 . CASSFLNDTSNQPQHF
TRBJ1-5 TRBV6-2/TRBV6-3 . CASSLPIRTDLDNQPQHF
TRBJ1-1 TRBV20-1 . CSARPPEDTEAFF
TRBJ1-2 TRBV6-5 . CASSYGQSTPNYGYTF
TRBJ2-5 TRBV19 . CASSISRGSQDTQYF
TRBJ1-5 TRBV7-2 . CASSLSLASNQPQHF
TRBJ2-3 TRBV20-1 TRBD2 CSARTSGRRTDTQYF
TRBJ2-5 TRBV6-5 . CASSYWPSGDQETQYF
TRBJ2-1 TRBV6-6 TRBD2 CASSYSGAGGGNEQFF
TRBJ2-7 TRBV9 TRBD1 CASSAGTGSSSYEQYF
TRBJ1-4 TRBV4-2 . CASSQDWLAKGEKLFF
TRBJ1-6 TRBV27 . CASMIANSPLHF
TRBJ2-1 TRBV12-3/TRBV12-4 . CASSSYTRGGTVEQFF